These T cell receptor beta chains were read from a single sample in a study of T cell repertoires in cytomegalovirus infection. TCRdb re-analysed the reads in MiXCR, keeping a single row per CDR3 protein. The profile shows roughly 920,000 distinct CDR3 sequences, around 30% of them singletons. These receptors are not linked to any known antigen. This sample comprised cultured CD8+ T cells from PBMCs, obtained from culture after CMV antigen stimulation. The receptors come from a human donor in good health (CMV status not recorded). Some clones in this sample may be carry-over from other donors' samples. CDR3s include the opening cysteine and the closing phenylalanine or tryptophan. Fields, in order: V gene, J gene, D gene, clone size, CDR3 DNA, CDR3 protein. D genes are given only for firm matches. For some rows the clone size is stated as once, few or many, or as a class when expanded; others skip it.

TRBV7-6	TRBJ2-1	.	.	TGTGCCAGCAGCTTAGCGGGTCACGACCAAAATGAGCAGTTCTTC	CASSLAGHDQNEQFF
TRBV7-6	TRBJ1-4	TRBD1	many	TGTGCCAGCAGCTTAAGCCCGACAGGGCCAAAACTGTTTTTT	CASSLSPTGPKLFF
TRBV20-1	TRBJ1-2	TRBD1	.	TGCAGTGCTAGAGACGAATGGACAGGGTTCGGCTACACCTTC	CSARDEWTGFGYTF
TRBV7-6	TRBJ2-5	.	few	TGTGCCAGCCTCTGGGAGACCCAGTACTTC	CASLWETQYF
TRBV29-1	TRBJ2-7	.	.	TGCAGCGTTAGAGGGGTATACGAGCAGTACTTC	CSVRGVYEQYF
TRBV4-1	TRBJ2-7	TRBD1	.	TGCGCCAGCAGTGGGGACAGAGTTTACGAGCAGTACTTC	CASSGDRVYEQYF
TRBV12-3/TRBV12-4	TRBJ1-1	.	few	TGTGCCAGCAGTTTAAGACAGAGACTGAACACTGAAGCTTTCTTT	CASSLRQRLNTEAFF
TRBV23-1	TRBJ2-5	.	few	TGCGCCAGCAGTCACCCCCACAGACCTCAAGAGACCCAGTACTTC	CASSHPHRPQETQYF
TRBV27	TRBJ2-3	.	few	TGTGCCAGCAGTTCTCTGACTGCACTCGGCACAGATACGCAGTATTTT	CASSSLTALGTDTQYF
TRBV28	TRBJ1-2	.	few	TGTGCCAGCAGTTTAGTTTTCCTTCGTCCAACCTATGGCTACACCTTC	CASSLVFLRPTYGYTF
TRBV7-2	TRBJ2-7	.	.	TGTGCCAGCAGCTTAGAGCTAGGGAACGCCTACGAGCAGTACTTC	CASSLELGNAYEQYF
TRBV20-1	TRBJ2-3	TRBD2	.	TGCAGTGCTAGGCCGGGACTAGCGGGGGGGTATGATACGCAGTATTTT	CSARPGLAGGYDTQYF
TRBV24-1	TRBJ2-2	.	.	TGTGCCACCAGTGATACCCTATGGCAGGGAGGTCTATACCCTACGAACACCGGGGAGCTGTTTTTT	CATSDTLWQGGLYPTNTGELFF
TRBV29-1	TRBJ2-1	.	few	TGCAGCGTTGTGTTAAATGTTATCTACAATGAGCAGTTCTTC	CSVVLNVIYNEQFF
TRBV25-1	TRBJ1-2	TRBD1	.	TGTGCCAGCCGCCTTCGCCGGGGACAGCCTAACTATGGCTACACCTTC	CASRLRRGQPNYGYTF
TRBV9	TRBJ1-1	TRBD1	.	TGTGCCAGCAGCGTAGAGGCTAACAGGGGTAACACTGAAGCTTTCTTT	CASSVEANRGNTEAFF
TRBV28	TRBJ1-6	.	.	TGTGCCAGCACCCCTAGCCAGGGAGAGTCACCCCTCCACTTT	CASTPSQGESPLHF
TRBV27	TRBJ1-6	TRBD1	.	TGTGCCAGCAGTCCCTATCAGACAGGGGGGTATTCACCCCTCCACTTT	CASSPYQTGGYSPLHF
TRBV15	TRBJ2-1	.	.	TGTGCCACCAGCAACCCACCGGCAGGGCCGAGAGGTGAGCAGTTCTTC	CATSNPPAGPRGEQFF
TRBV12-3/TRBV12-4	TRBJ1-1	.	few	TGTGCCAGCAGTCCCGGGACACTGACCGGGGCTTTCTTT	CASSPGTLTGAFF
TRBV15	TRBJ2-1	TRBD2	few	TGTGCCACCAGCAGAGATCGAGGCGGGGGGCTAGGGGGTGAGCAGTTCTTC	CATSRDRGGGLGGEQFF
TRBV28	TRBJ1-1	TRBD1	.	TGTGCCAGCAGTCTCAACCCGGACAGGGGTTACACTGAAGCTTTCTTT	CASSLNPDRGYTEAFF
TRBV12-5	TRBJ2-1	TRBD2	many	TGTGCTAGTTCCCCGGGACTAACCTACAATGAGCAGTTCTTC	CASSPGLTYNEQFF
TRBV6-5	TRBJ1-1	.	few	TGTGCCAGCAGTCAACCGGGACACCTTGACACTGAAGCTTTCTTT	CASSQPGHLDTEAFF
TRBV7-9	TRBJ2-5	.	.	TGTGCCAGCAGCTTTGCCGGGACTTCCTACTTC	CASSFAGTSYF
TRBV6-5	TRBJ2-1	.	many	TGTGCCAGCAGTTACTCTAGGAGCTCCTACAATGAGCAGTTCTTC	CASSYSRSSYNEQFF
TRBV10-3	TRBJ1-2	.	few	TGTGCCATCAGTGAAGTAGTCGGGACCATCTATGGCTACACCTTC	CAISEVVGTIYGYTF
TRBV7-6	TRBJ1-1	.	many	TGTGCCAGCAGCAGGGGGTTCGGCCCGAACACTGAAGCTTTCTTT	CASSRGFGPNTEAFF
TRBV7-6	TRBJ2-2	.	.	TGTGCCAGCAGCCACCCGGGGCAGACCTCGAACACCGGGGAGCTGTTTTTT	CASSHPGQTSNTGELFF
TRBV7-8	TRBJ1-6	.	few	TGTGCCAGCAGCTCCGCCGTTGATTCACCCCTCCACTTT	CASSSAVDSPLHF
TRBV27	TRBJ1-1	.	.	TGTGCCAGCAGTTTACATGGGTTGAACACTGAAGCTTTCTTT	CASSLHGLNTEAFF
TRBV7-9	TRBJ2-1	.	few	TGTGCCAGCAGCCCCACAGGAGGCGGTCCCCTCAAGCATGAGCAGTTCTTC	CASSPTGGGPLKHEQFF
TRBV2	TRBJ2-2	.	.	TGTGCCAGCAGTGAGAATAGGGTTTCAAGCACCGGGGAGCTGTTTTTT	CASSENRVSSTGELFF